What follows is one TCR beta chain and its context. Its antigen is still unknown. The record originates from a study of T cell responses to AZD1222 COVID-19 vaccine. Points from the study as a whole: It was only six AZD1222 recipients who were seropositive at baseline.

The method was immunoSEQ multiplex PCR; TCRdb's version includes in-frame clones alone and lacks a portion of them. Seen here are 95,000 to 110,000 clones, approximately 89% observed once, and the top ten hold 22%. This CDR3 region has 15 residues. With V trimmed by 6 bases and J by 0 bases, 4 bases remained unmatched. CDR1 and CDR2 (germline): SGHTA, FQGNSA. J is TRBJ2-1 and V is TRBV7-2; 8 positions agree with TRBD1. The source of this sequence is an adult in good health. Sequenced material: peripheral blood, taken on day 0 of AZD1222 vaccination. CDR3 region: CASRSTGVSYNEQFF. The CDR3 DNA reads TGTGCCAGCAGATCGACAGGGGTCTCCTACAATGAGCAGTTCTTC. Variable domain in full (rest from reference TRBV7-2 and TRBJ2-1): GAGVSQSPSNKVTEKGKDVELRCDPISGHTALYWYRQSLGQGLEFLIYFQGNSAPDKSGLPSDRFSAERTGGSVSTLTIQRTQQEDSAVYLCASRSTGVSYNEQFFGPGTRLTVL.